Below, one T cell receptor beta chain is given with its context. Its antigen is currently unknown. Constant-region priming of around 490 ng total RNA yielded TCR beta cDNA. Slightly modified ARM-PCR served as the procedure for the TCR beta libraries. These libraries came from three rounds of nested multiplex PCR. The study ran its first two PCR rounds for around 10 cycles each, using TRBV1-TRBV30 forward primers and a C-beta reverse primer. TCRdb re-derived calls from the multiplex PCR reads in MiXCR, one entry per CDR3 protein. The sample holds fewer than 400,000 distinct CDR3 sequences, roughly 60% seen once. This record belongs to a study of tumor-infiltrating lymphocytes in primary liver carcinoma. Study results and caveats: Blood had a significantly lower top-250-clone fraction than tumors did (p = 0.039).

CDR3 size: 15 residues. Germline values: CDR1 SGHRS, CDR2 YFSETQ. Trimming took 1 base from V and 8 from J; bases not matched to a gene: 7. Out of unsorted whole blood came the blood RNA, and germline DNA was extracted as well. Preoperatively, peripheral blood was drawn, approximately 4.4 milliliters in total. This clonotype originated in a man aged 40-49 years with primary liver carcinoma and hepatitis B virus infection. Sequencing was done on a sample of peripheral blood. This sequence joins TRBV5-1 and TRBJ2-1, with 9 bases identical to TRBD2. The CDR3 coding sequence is TGCGCCAGCAGCTTGCCGGCGGGAGGGCCCGATGAGCAGTTCTTC. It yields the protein CASSLPAGGPDEQFF.